The source of this T cell receptor (beta chain) is a study of regulatory T cells in long-lasting Graves disease. This CDR3 has 15 amino acids. The ends were cut back, 4 bases at V and 0 bases at J, with 13 bases in the middle. Germline-derived CDR1 and CDR2 are SGHRS and YFSETQ. TCR beta libraries were built with iRepertoire HTBI primers and Arm-PCR of CDR3 regions. TCRdb re-called the multiplex PCR reads with MiXCR, one entry per CDR3 protein. In the table there are 300,000 to 400,000 distinct CDR3 sequences, around 19% of which are singletons. There are many counts of this clonotype. Time point denoted: persistent/refractory GD, antithyroid drugs over 5 years with positive TRAb. With RNA extracted from PBMCs as input, the TCR library was made. Patients came from an endocrinology department in Xi'an, China.

The clonotype comes from a female donor with Graves disease. The specimen was peripheral blood mononuclear cells (PBMCs), collected when the disease was refractory, from a patient treated with antithyroid drugs. The V call is TRBV5-1, the J call TRBJ1-1, with unresolved D. CDR3 residues: CASSARTAMNTEAFF. The CDR3, as DNA: TGCGCCAGCAGCGCTAGGACGGCAATGAACACTGAAGCTTTCTTT.